The rows below give T cell receptor beta chains drawn from one sample of a study of Ad26.COV2.S vaccination and SARS-CoV-2 variants. The data were produced by immunoSEQ multiplex PCR, yet TCRdb's version contains in-frame clones alone and is incomplete. The data contain tens of thousands of clones, around 83% of them singletons. Source: peripheral blood, taken after recovery from COVID-19. Receptor source: a human donor who had recovered from COVID-19. Both conserved end residues are part of each CDR3. The order of the fields is J gene, clone size, D gene, V gene, CDR3 length, CDR3 protein, CDR3 DNA. The D gene is left open where the match is weak. The size of a clone is reported for some rows only, either as once, few or many, or as a class for expanded clones.

>TRBJ1-1|once|-|TRBV4-1|18
CASSQTGPGGFLNTEAFF
TGCGCCAGCAGCCAGACGGGGCCCGGAGGCTTTTTGAACACTGAAGCTTTCTTT
>TRBJ2-1|once|-|TRBV5-4|16
CASSLTGGSSYNEQFF
TGTGCCAGCAGCTTGACCGGGGGAAGCTCCTACAATGAGCAGTTCTTC
>TRBJ2-2|once|TRBD1|TRBV12-3/TRBV12-4|13
CASPTGSTGELFF
TGTGCCAGTCCGACAGGGAGCACCGGGGAGCTGTTTTTT
>TRBJ1-1|-|TRBD1|TRBV30|12
CAWSDRGTEAFF
TGTGCCTGGAGTGACAGGGGAACTGAAGCTTTCTTT
>TRBJ1-1|-|-|TRBV11-3|15
CASSLASRPGTEAFF
TGTGCCAGCAGCTTAGCGTCCCGGCCGGGGACTGAAGCTTTCTTT
>TRBJ2-5|-|-|TRBV12-3/TRBV12-4|12
CASRGYQETQYF
TGTGCCAGCAGGGGCTACCAAGAGACCCAGTACTTC
>TRBJ1-5|-|-|TRBV19|18
CASSIAARGTYSNQPQHF
TGTGCCAGTAGTATCGCCGCCCGGGGAACTTATAGCAATCAGCCCCAGCATTTT
>TRBJ2-1|few|-|TRBV5-1|16
CASSLRTEASQNEQFF
TGCGCCAGCAGCTTGCGGACAGAGGCATCCCAAAATGAGCAGTTCTTC
>TRBJ1-2|once|-|TRBV18|17
CASSPPPAGPANYGYTF
TGTGCCAGCTCACCACCGCCGGCCGGACCAGCTAACTATGGCTACACCTTC
>TRBJ1-5|-|-|TRBV28|15
CASSYNGDTNQPQHF
TGTGCCAGCAGCTATAATGGGGACACCAATCAGCCCCAGCATTTT
>TRBJ2-1|-|TRBD2|TRBV11-3|13
CASSEGRRGGQFF
TGTGCCAGCAGCGAGGGACGACGGGGGGGGCAGTTCTTC
>TRBJ2-2|-|TRBD2|TRBV28|17
CASSLVTSGSVVGELFF
TGTGCCAGCAGTTTGGTGACTAGCGGGAGTGTCGTGGGGGAGCTGTTTTTT
>TRBJ1-1|-|-|TRBV30|11
CAWTKQREAFF
TGTGCCTGGACGAAACAGAGAGAAGCTTTCTTT
>TRBJ2-3|-|-|TRBV10-2|13
CASSGYRTDTQYF
TGCGCCAGCAGTGGTTACCGCACAGATACGCAGTATTTT
>TRBJ1-1|-|-|TRBV11-2|13
CASSLGVNPEAFF
TGTGCCAGCAGCTTAGGGGTGAATCCTGAAGCTTTCTTT
>TRBJ2-2|-|-|TRBV3-1/TRBV3-2|15
CASSKRTQNTGELFF
TGTGCCAGCAGCAAAAGGACCCAGAACACCGGGGAGCTGTTTTTT
>TRBJ2-1|-|-|TRBV24-1|13
CATSGPGEEAQVF
TGTGCCACCAGTGGTCCGGGGGAAGAGGCCCAGGTCTTC
>TRBJ2-1|-|-|TRBV6-5|16
CASSYPNRLGYNEQFF
TGTGCCAGCAGTTACCCAAACAGGCTAGGCTACAATGAGCAGTTCTTC
>TRBJ1-2|-|-|TRBV5-6|14
CASSLGRLRSGYTF
TGTGCCAGCAGCTTGGGCAGGCTACGTAGTGGCTACACCTTC
>TRBJ1-4|-|-|TRBV4-2|16
CASSQAKGQGDEKLFF
TGTGCCAGCAGCCAAGCAAAGGGACAAGGGGATGAAAAACTGTTTTTT
>TRBJ1-2|-|-|TRBV11-2|14
CASSFGRERDGYTF
TGTGCCAGCAGCTTCGGCAGAGAGCGAGATGGCTACACCTTC
>TRBJ2-5|-|TRBD1|TRBV3-1/TRBV3-2|16
CASSFPTGGLGETQYF
TGTGCCAGCAGCTTCCCGACAGGGGGCTTAGGGGAGACCCAGTACTTC
>TRBJ2-5|-|-|TRBV18|14
CASSRGRNQETQYF
TGTGCCAGCTCACGGGGAAGAAACCAAGAGACCCAGTACTTC
>TRBJ2-2|-|-|TRBV5-1|12
CASSFNTGELFF
TGCGCCAGCAGCTTTAACACCGGGGAGCTGTTTTTT
>TRBJ2-1|once|TRBD1|TRBV7-9|15
CASSLMQGVYNEQFF
TGTGCCAGCAGCTTAATGCAGGGGGTCTACAATGAGCAGTTCTTC
>TRBJ1-1|large|-|TRBV2|15
CASSEALGGNTEAFF
TGTGCCAGCAGTGAAGCGCTAGGAGGGAACACTGAAGCTTTCTTT
>TRBJ2-1|-|-|TRBV4-2|16
CASSQGDGSAQNEQFF
TGTGCCAGCAGCCAAGGGGACGGTTCAGCACAGAATGAGCAGTTCTTC
>TRBJ2-2|-|TRBD2|TRBV19|15
CASSRLAGNTGELFF
TGTGCCAGTAGCCGACTAGCAGGAAACACCGGGGAGCTGTTTTTT
>TRBJ1-5|-|TRBD1|TRBV6-5|15
CASSLQGASNQPQHF
TGTGCCAGCAGCCTACAGGGGGCAAGCAATCAGCCCCAGCATTTT
>TRBJ2-4|-|TRBD1|TRBV4-1|19
CASSQDPDGTVLAKNIQYF
TGCGCCAGCAGCCAAGATCCGGACGGGACAGTACTAGCCAAAAACATTCAGTACTTC
>TRBJ2-2|-|-|TRBV5-5|15
CASSLVTDNTGELFF
TGTGCCAGCAGCTTGGTCACAGATAACACCGGGGAGCTGTTTTTT
>TRBJ2-1|-|TRBD1|TRBV18|15
CASSPPQGTYNEQFF
TGTGCCAGCTCACCACCACAGGGGACCTACAATGAGCAGTTCTTC
>TRBJ2-5|-|TRBD1|TRBV11-2|14
CASSPGQALETQYF
TGTGCCAGCAGCCCGGGACAGGCGCTGGAGACCCAGTACTTC
>TRBJ1-3|-|-|TRBV5-1|13
CASRGPSGNTIYF
TGCGCCAGCCGGGGACCTTCTGGAAACACCATATATTTT
>TRBJ2-7|-|TRBD1|TRBV7-9|17
CASRSTSGTGGSYEQYF
TGTGCCAGCAGATCTACTTCCGGGACAGGGGGCTCCTACGAGCAGTACTTC
>TRBJ1-5|-|TRBD1|TRBV5-6|15
CASSLITGGNQPQHF
TGTGCCAGCAGCTTGATTACAGGGGGCAATCAGCCCCAGCATTTT
>TRBJ2-3|-|-|TRBV5-6|15
CASSLRPRGQDTQYF
TGTGCCAGCAGCTTGCGTCCGCGGGGGCAAGATACGCAGTATTTT
>TRBJ2-5|-|TRBD1|TRBV7-8|15
CASSPTGWVQETQYF
TGTGCCAGCAGCCCGACAGGGTGGGTCCAAGAGACCCAGTACTTC
>TRBJ1-5|-|-|TRBV7-9|17
CASSLPSFGQASQPQHF
TGTGCCAGCAGCTTACCTTCGTTCGGGCAGGCTAGTCAGCCCCAGCATTTT
>TRBJ1-5|-|TRBD1|TRBV19|15
CASRTTGGSHQPQHF
TGTGCCAGTAGGACTACAGGGGGCTCTCATCAGCCCCAGCATTTT
>TRBJ2-5|-|TRBD2|TRBV7-6|15
CASSFQRGERETQYF
TGTGCCAGCAGCTTCCAGCGGGGGGAGCGAGAGACCCAGTACTTC
>TRBJ1-2|-|TRBD1|TRBV24-1|16
CATSDSGQGGNYGYTF
TGTGCCACCAGTGATTCTGGCCAGGGGGGCAACTATGGCTACACCTTC
>TRBJ2-5|-|-|TRBV19|11
CASTPGETQYF
TGTGCCAGTACCCCTGGGGAGACCCAGTACTTC
>TRBJ1-1|-|-|TRBV5-6|15
CASSLLGTLNTEAFF
TGTGCCAGCAGCTTACTGGGCACCCTGAACACTGAAGCTTTCTTT
>TRBJ2-1|-|-|TRBV10-3|14
CAISRGGLGSEQFF
TGTGCCATCTCGAGGGGGGGGCTCGGTTCTGAGCAGTTCTTC
>TRBJ1-1|-|-|TRBV7-6|14
CASSPGGSDTEAFF
TGTGCCAGCAGCCCGGGAGGGAGCGACACTGAAGCTTTCTTT
>TRBJ1-1|-|-|TRBV19|12
CASSMDRARAFF
TGTGCCAGTAGTATGGACCGGGCCCGAGCTTTCTTT